This entry lists 24 T cell receptor beta chains sequenced from one sample in a study of identical twins. TCRdb fed the 5' RACE reads into MiXCR, producing one record per CDR3 protein. This table holds 400,000 to 550,000 distinct CDR3 sequences, roughly an eighth found once. The data were also submitted as part of a second study, on yellow fever vaccine responses in identical twins.

The sample taken for sequencing was CD4+ T cells sorted from blood. The receptors originated from a woman between 18 and 29 years old in good health.

V is TRBV3-1 and J is TRBJ2-3; D gene uncertain. V lost 7 bases to trimming and J lost 4 bases, with 9 bases between them. Germline CDR1 LGHDT, CDR2 YNNKEL (reference sequence). This CDR3 region has 12 residues. CDR3 amino acids: CASTTSSDTQYF. The CDR3 DNA follows: TGTGCCAGCACCACTTCCTCAGATACGCAGTATTTT.

The V call is TRBV2, the J call TRBJ2-7; D may be TRBD2 (6 bases). CDR3 length: 15 residues. The germline V gene has CDR1 SNHLY and CDR2 FYNNEI. The V end was cut by 2 bases, the J end by 6 bases, with 17 bases between. The CDR3 nucleotides are TGTGCCAGCAGTGAATTAGCAGGGAGGTCGGCCGAGCAGTACTTC. Translating gives CASSELAGRSAEQYF.

This clonotype showed up just a few times. This sequence joins TRBV7-3 and TRBJ1-1; the D is unclear. Between the trimmed V and J ends, which lost 5 bases and 7 bases, there was a span of 14 bases. The CDR3 spans 13 residues. Germline V gene data show CDR1 as SGHTA and CDR2 as FQGTGA. CDR3 region: CASSPGGTNEAFF. In DNA form, the CDR3 reads TGTGCCAGCAGCCCCGGCGGAACGAATGAAGCTTTCTTT.

This clonotype occurred a few times. The rearrangement links TRBV4-3 to TRBJ1-6; TRBD1 agrees at 8 bases. Per germline, CDR1 LGHNA and CDR2 YSLEER. The CDR3 consists of 18 residues. V gave up 1 base and J gave up 6 bases; unmatched junction bases: 11. Here the CDR3 reads CASSQAPVPGGSNSPLHF. CDR3 coding DNA: TGCGCCAGCAGCCAAGCCCCCGTACCAGGGGGCAGTAATTCACCCCTCCACTTT.

In its sample, this clonotype was seen many times. The gene calls are TRBV5-1 and TRBJ2-7; 8 bases agree with TRBD2. Per the germline V gene, CDR1 is SGHRS and CDR2 is YFSETQ. Trimming at V came to 0 bases and at J to 3 bases, leaving 8 bases not matched to a gene. The CDR3 has 16 residues. The CDR3 nucleotides are TGCGCCAGCAGCTTGGGTGGAGCGGGAGCACTCTACGAGCAGTACTTC. As protein: CASSLGGAGALYEQYF.

There are many counts of this clonotype. The chain links TRBV6-6 to TRBJ1-2, with D possibly matching TRBD1 (6 bases). The germline CDR1 and CDR2 sequences are MNHNY and SVGAGI (reference sequence). CDR3 length: 13 residues. Between the trimmed V and J ends, which lost 6 bases and 7 bases, there was a span of 15 bases. CDR3 sequence (DNA): TGTGCCAGCAGCATCAGGGGAGAAGGTGGCTACACCTTC. It codes for CASSIRGEGGYTF.

This clonotype occurred once. The chain has TRBV4-2 and TRBJ2-7, with D perhaps matching TRBD1 (5 bases). The CDR3 runs to 13 residues. Germline V gene sequence: CDR1 LGHNA, CDR2 YNFKEQ. Between the trimmed V and J ends, which lost 6 bases and 3 bases, there was a span of 12 bases. The CDR3 spells CASRPGSGYEQYF. CDR3 DNA sequence: TGTGCCAGCAGGCCAGGGTCCGGCTACGAGCAGTACTTC.

The rearrangement uses TRBV20-1 and TRBJ2-1; TRBD2 matches 10 bases. CDR1 DFQATT and CDR2 SNEGSKA come from the germline V gene (reference sequence). The CDR3 runs 17 residues. V gave up 3 bases and J gave up 3 bases; unmatched junction bases: 11. The DNA of the CDR3 is TGCAGTGCTAGGGTCCAAGCGGGGGGGCCGAACTACAATGAGCAGTTCTTC. This translates into CSARVQAGGPNYNEQFF.

Only a few counts were recorded for this clonotype. The genes are TRBV3-1 and TRBJ2-3; 12 nucleotides line up with TRBD2. Germline CDR1 and CDR2: LGHDT and YNNKEL (reference sequence). The CDR3 is made up of 16 amino acids. The trim removed 2 bases at V and 3 bases at J, leaving 3 bases unmatched. The CDR3 DNA sequence: TGTGCCAGCAGCCAAACTGGGACTAGCGGGACAGATACGCAGTATTTT. This encodes CASSQTGTSGTDTQYF.

The J gene is TRBJ1-5, the V gene TRBV19; D call uncertain. CDR1 is LNHDA and CDR2 is SQIVND in the germline V gene (reference sequence). The length of the CDR3 is 14 residues. V was cut by 5 bases and J by 0 bases, with 8 bases left in between. CDR3 in amino acids: CASSLMDSNQPQHF. For the CDR3, the DNA is TGTGCCAGTAGTCTCATGGATAGCAATCAGCCCCAGCATTTT.

This clonotype has just a few counts. The chain links TRBV29-1 to TRBJ2-1; no definite D call. There are 13 residues in the CDR3. Germline CDR1 reads SQVTM; CDR2 reads ANQGSEA. V lost 7 bases to trimming and J lost 5 bases, with 15 bases between them. The CDR3 DNA sequence: TGCAGCGCCGATTCGTCCTGGGACAATGAGCAGTTCTTC. This gives the protein CSADSSWDNEQFF.

This clonotype was detected only a few times. The chain joins TRBV6-2 or TRBV6-3 to TRBJ2-2, with TRBD1 as a possible D gene (6 bases). The germline CDR1 and CDR2 sequences are MNHEY and SVGEGT. The CDR3 sequence is 15 residues long. The V end was cut by 5 bases, the J end by 7 bases, with 17 bases between. The CDR3 DNA sequence: TGTGCCAGCAGTCCGCTGGCAGGGGTAGTCGGGGAGCTGTTTTTT. Encoded protein: CASSPLAGVVGELFF.

This clonotype was detected a few times. This chain links TRBV7-6 with TRBJ2-1; TRBD1 might be the D (5 bases). The V and J ends lost 1 base and 3 bases respectively, with 10 bases between them. There are 15 residues in the CDR3. Looked up from germline, CDR1 is SGHVS and CDR2 is FNYEAQ. CDR3 amino acids: CASSLGQIGYNEQFF. The CDR3 DNA sequence: TGTGCCAGCAGCTTAGGACAGATTGGCTACAATGAGCAGTTCTTC.

The chain employs TRBV4-1 and TRBJ2-4, with a possible D match to TRBD2 (6 bases). V lost 5 bases to trimming and J lost 9 bases, with 17 bases between them. CDR1 is MGHRA and CDR2 is YSYEKL in the germline V gene. The CDR3 is 14 residues long. CDR3 DNA: TGCGCCAGCAGCGGGGCAGGAGGGTTGGGCATTCAGTACTTC. Amino acid sequence: CASSGAGGLGIQYF.

The chain recombines TRBV20-1 with TRBJ2-7, with D possibly matching TRBD2 (5 bases). The CDR3 spans 13 residues. Deletions cut 3 bases from V and 4 bases from J, with 13 bases between. In germline, CDR1 is DFQATT, CDR2 SNEGSKA (reference sequence). Written as DNA, the CDR3 is TGCAGTGCTAGGTACCGGGGTCTGTACGAGCAGTACTTC. Translating gives CSARYRGLYEQYF.

This clonotype showed up just once. One junction end does not reproduce the germline sequence, and a read error may be involved. J is TRBJ2-4 and V is TRBV5-1; 9 bases agree with TRBD2. Germline assignment: CDR1 SGHRS and CDR2 YFSETQ. This CDR3 has 18 amino acids. The CDR3 bases are TGCGCCAGCAGCTTGGATCTAGCGGGGATTGGGTCCAAAACCATTCAGTACTTC. Protein: CASSLDLAGIGSKTIQYF.

The V gene is TRBV7-3, the J gene TRBJ1-6; D is perhaps TRBD1 (6 bases). This CDR3 is built from 14 residues. Germline V gives CDR1 SGHTA, CDR2 FQGTGA. V was clipped by 5 bases and J by 9 bases, with 14 bases between them. The CDR3 region has the DNA TGTGCCAGCAGCAAACAGGGTGGGAGTTCACCCCTCCACTTT. Its translation: CASSKQGGSSPLHF.

This clonotype was detected a few times. The chain joins TRBV29-1 to TRBJ2-7, with D uncertain. Deletions cut 4 bases from V and 7 bases from J, with 8 bases between. The CDR3 has 10 amino acids. CDR1 is SQVTM, CDR2 ANQGSEA, per germline. CDR3: CSVVFEEQYF. The CDR3 DNA reads TGCAGCGTTGTGTTCGAGGAGCAGTACTTC.

In its sample, this clonotype was seen a few times. V usage is TRBV19 and J usage is TRBJ1-1; tentative D call: TRBD1 (5 bases). Germline V lookup: CDR1 LNHDA, CDR2 SQIVND (reference sequence). This CDR3 comprises 13 residues. V lost 8 bases to trimming and J lost 4 bases, with 14 bases between them. CDR3 residues: CASEPAGGTEAFF. As DNA, the CDR3 is TGTGCCAGTGAACCCGCTGGGGGCACTGAAGCTTTCTTT.

The genes are TRBV20-1 and TRBJ1-3; TRBD1 aligns across 8 bases. The V gene's germline CDR1 is DFQATT and CDR2 SNEGSKA (reference sequence). Trimming at V came to 5 bases and at J to 7 bases, leaving 4 bases not matched to a gene. The CDR3 runs 12 residues. The DNA for the CDR3 is TGCAGTGCTTCAGGACAGGGCAACACCATATATTTT. Amino acid sequence: CSASGQGNTIYF.

This clonotype has a handful of counts. V is TRBV29-1 and J is TRBJ2-3; TRBD2 agrees at 9 bases. The CDR3 spans 13 residues. CDR1 and CDR2 (germline): SQVTM, ANQGSEA. V trimming: 3 bases; J trimming: 5 bases; junction bases outside the gene matches: 3. CDR3 in amino acids: CSVDSLAGDTQYF. The CDR3 DNA reads TGCAGCGTTGACTCACTAGCGGGAGATACGCAGTATTTT.

This clonotype has only a few counts. The J gene is TRBJ1-3, the V gene TRBV11-1, with TRBD1 matching 7 bases. In germline, CDR1 is SGHAT, CDR2 FQDESV (reference sequence). The CDR3 is 21 residues long. The J segment lost 3 bases and the V segment lost 3 bases, leaving 23 bases of the junction unmatched. The CDR3 nucleotides are TGTGCCAGCAGCTTTAGGCGAGGTGGCGAACAGGGGAAGTATGGTGGAAACACCATATATTTT. Its protein product is CASSFRRGGEQGKYGGNTIYF.

This clonotype has a count of ten or more. V is TRBV9 and J is TRBJ2-7; D is possibly TRBD1 or TRBD2 (5 bases each). Germline values: CDR1 SGDLS, CDR2 YYNGEE. V shed 2 bases and J shed 5 bases, with 14 bases lying between them. CDR3 length equals 14 residues. The DNA for the CDR3 is TGTGCCAGCAGCGTGGGGACCCAGGGCGACGAGCAGTACTTC. This codes for CASSVGTQGDEQYF.

This clonotype has only a few counts. This rearrangement joins TRBV7-2 to TRBJ2-1; D is perhaps TRBD1 (6 bases). V gave up 1 base and J gave up 3 bases, with 7 bases separating them. This CDR3 comprises 14 residues. Germline V gives CDR1 SGHTA, CDR2 FQGNSA. For the CDR3, the DNA is TGTGCCAGCAGCTTAGACAGGGACTACAATGAGCAGTTCTTC. It specifies CASSLDRDYNEQFF.